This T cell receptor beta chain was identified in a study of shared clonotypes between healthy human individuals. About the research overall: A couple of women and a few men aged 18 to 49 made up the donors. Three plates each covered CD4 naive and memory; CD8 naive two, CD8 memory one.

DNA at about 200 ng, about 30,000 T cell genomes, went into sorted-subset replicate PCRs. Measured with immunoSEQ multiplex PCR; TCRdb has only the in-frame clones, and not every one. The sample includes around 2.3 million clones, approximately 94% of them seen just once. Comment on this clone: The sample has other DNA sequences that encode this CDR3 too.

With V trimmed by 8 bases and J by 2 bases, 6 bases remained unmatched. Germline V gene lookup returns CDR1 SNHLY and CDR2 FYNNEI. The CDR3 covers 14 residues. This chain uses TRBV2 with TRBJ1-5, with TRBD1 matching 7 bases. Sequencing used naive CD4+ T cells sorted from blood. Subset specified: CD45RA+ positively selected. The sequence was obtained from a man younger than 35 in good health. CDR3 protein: CASSLQGGNQPQHF. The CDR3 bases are TGTGCCAGCTCCCTCCAGGGGGGCAATCAGCCCCAGCATTTT.